This TCR beta chain was identified during a study of cytomegalovirus exposure and HLA in healthy donors. Overall study findings and caveats: Some V segments could not be told apart, so they were left out, TRBV6-2 and TRBV6-3 among them. CMV serostatus alone was available as immune exposure information. It was confirmed in vitro that three of the CMV-associated chains were specific for CMV antigens. More clonal expansion characterized HLA-associated TCR beta chains than equally common others in a later analysis.

Vbeta (60) and Jbeta (13) primers were used in the PCR. The table came from immunoSEQ multiplex PCR; TCRdb's copy has only in-frame clones and leaves some out. This repertoire shows around 150,000 clones, about 70% found once; its top ten account for roughly 2.7%. Per germline, CDR1 SNHLY and CDR2 FYNNEI. V lost 7 bases and J lost 10; bases outside the gene matches: 6. The CDR3 loop spans 12 amino acids. This clone was observed a few times. Its antigen is still unknown. The TCR sequence derives from a woman between 40 and 50 years old in good health and CMV-seropositive. The material sequenced was PBMCs. The chain joins TRBV2 to TRBJ2-3; 9 positions match TRBD2. The CDR3 region is CASTVRGGAQYF. CDR3 DNA sequence: TGTGCCAGCACCGTACGCGGGGGGGCGCAGTATTTT.